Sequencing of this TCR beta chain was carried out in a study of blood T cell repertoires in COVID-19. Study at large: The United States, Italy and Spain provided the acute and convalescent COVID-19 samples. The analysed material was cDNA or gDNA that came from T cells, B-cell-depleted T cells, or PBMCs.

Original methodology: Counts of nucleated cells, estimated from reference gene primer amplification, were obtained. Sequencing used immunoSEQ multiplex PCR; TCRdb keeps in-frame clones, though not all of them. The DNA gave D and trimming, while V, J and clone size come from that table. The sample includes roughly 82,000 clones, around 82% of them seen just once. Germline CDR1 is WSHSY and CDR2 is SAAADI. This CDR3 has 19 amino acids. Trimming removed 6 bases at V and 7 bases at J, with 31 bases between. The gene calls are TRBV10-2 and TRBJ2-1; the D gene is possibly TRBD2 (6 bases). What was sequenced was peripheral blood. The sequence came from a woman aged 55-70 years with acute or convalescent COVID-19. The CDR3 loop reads CASSEIRGAGGRMGNEQFF. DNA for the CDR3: TGCGCCAGCAGCGAAATTAGGGGAGCGGGTGGGCGTATGGGGAATGAGCAGTTCTTC.